These 30 T cell receptor beta chains share one sample of origin, sequenced in a study of blood T cell repertoires in COVID-19. Libraries were prepared by immunoSEQ multiplex PCR; TCRdb keeps only in-frame clonotypes and omits some of them. The data show around 270,000 clones, 75% to 95% seen once. What was sequenced was peripheral blood. All receptors derive from a person between 18 and 30 years old with COVID-19, enrolled during active disease.

The chain joins TRBV7-9 to TRBJ1-1; D unclear. CDR3 length equals 16 residues. V was pared by 5 bases and J by 3 bases, with 19 bases between. In germline, CDR1 is SEHNR, CDR2 FQNEAQ (reference sequence). CDR3 region: CASSHLGTGLDTEAFF. The CDR3 DNA reads as TGTGCCAGCAGCCACTTAGGTACGGGTTTGGACACTGAAGCTTTCTTT.

The CDR3 nucleotides are TGTGCCAGCACCGTAGCGGGAGAGTCCTACAATGAGCAGTTCTTC. This translates into CASTVAGESYNEQFF. This chain connects TRBV6-6 to TRBJ2-1, with 9 positions matching TRBD2. Germline trimming cut 7 bases from V and 1 base from J; bases unmatched to any gene: 5. This CDR3 region has 15 residues. Germline CDR1 reads MNHNY; CDR2 reads SVGAGI (reference sequence).

V is TRBV15 and J is TRBJ1-5; D remains ambiguous. Trimming left V 1 base short and J 11 bases short, with 12 bases between. In germline, CDR1 is LNHNV, CDR2 YYDKDF (reference sequence). This CDR3 comprises 13 residues. The CDR3 DNA follows: TGTGCCACCAGCAGAGTAGGCGGTCGGGCCCAGCATTTT. This translates into CATSRVGGRAQHF.

V and J are TRBV11-2 and TRBJ2-1; unclear D gene. From germline, CDR1 is SGHAT and CDR2 FQNNGV. The CDR3 loop spans 12 amino acids. V was pared by 4 bases and J by 7 bases, with 8 bases between. Here the CDR3 DNA reads TGTGCCAGCAGCTCCCCCCCGAATGAGCAGTTCTTC. Translation: CASSSPPNEQFF.

This clone has just one count. The chain uses TRBV27 and TRBJ1-6; 7 bases align to TRBD1. This CDR3 contains 18 residues. V shed 2 bases, J shed 1 base, and the junction held 8 bases outside the gene matches. The germline V gene has CDR1 MNHEY and CDR2 SMNVEV (reference sequence). CDR3 residues: CASSLTGTVSSYNSPLHF. The DNA of the CDR3 is TGTGCCAGCAGTTTAACTGGGACAGTCTCTTCCTATAATTCACCCCTCCACTTT.

J is TRBJ2-7 and V is TRBV4-2; D is perhaps TRBD2 (7 bases). The CDR3 length is 14 residues. Germline CDR1 and CDR2: LGHNA and YNFKEQ. The ends were cut back, 6 bases at V and 5 bases at J, with 17 bases in the middle. The chain's CDR3 is CASRFGGGGDEQYF. For the CDR3, the DNA is TGTGCCAGCAGGTTCGGAGGGGGGGGTGACGAGCAGTACTTC.

The chain joins TRBV19 to TRBJ2-7, with a tentative D call TRBD1 (6 bases). The CDR3 is 14 amino acids. Germline lookup yields CDR1 LNHDA and CDR2 SQIVND (reference sequence). With 4 bases removed from V and 4 bases from J, the gap between germline ends came to 14 bases. As DNA, the CDR3 is TGTGCCAGTAGTAGTGCAGGGGTGGGATACGAGCAGTACTTC. Residues: CASSSAGVGYEQYF.

The chain combines TRBV2 with TRBJ1-2; 7 bases agree with TRBD1. Looked up from germline, CDR1 is SNHLY and CDR2 is FYNNEI. With 5 bases clipped from V and 8 bases from J, the junction kept 5 bases outside the gene matches. The CDR3 spans 12 residues. The CDR3 sequence is CASSQGENGYTF. The CDR3 DNA sequence: TGTGCCAGCAGTCAGGGGGAGAACGGCTACACCTTC.

The V gene is TRBV19, the J gene TRBJ2-5, with D possibly TRBD1 on 5 matching bases. V dropped 2 bases and J dropped 2 bases, with 9 bases sitting between them. The germline CDR1 and CDR2 sequences are LNHDA and SQIVND (reference sequence). The CDR3 sequence is 14 residues long. The chain's CDR3 is CASSISGQQETQYF. As DNA, the CDR3 is TGTGCCAGTAGTATATCAGGGCAGCAAGAGACCCAGTACTTC.

On this clone itself: This CDR3 is also generated by other DNA sequences in the sample. The rearrangement links TRBV11-2 to TRBJ2-7; 7 bases agree with TRBD1. With V trimmed by 0 bases and J by 3 bases, 2 bases remained unmatched. Germline values: CDR1 SGHAT, CDR2 FQNNGV. The CDR3 has 14 residues. The CDR3, as DNA: TGTGCCAGCAGCTTAGATCCAGGGGGCTACGAGCAGTACTTC. This translates into CASSLDPGGYEQYF.

The chain combines TRBV24-1 with TRBJ2-3, with TRBD2 matching over 11 bases. V was pared by 0 bases and J by 9 bases, with 7 bases of the junction left unmatched. CDR3 length: 16 residues. From germline, CDR1 is KGHDR and CDR2 SFDVKD. The CDR3 region is CATSDLLSGGDQTQYF. The CDR3 nucleotides are TGTGCCACCAGTGATTTGCTTAGCGGGGGGGACCAGACGCAGTATTTT.

The rearrangement links TRBV4-1 to TRBJ2-7; D is undetermined. Per the germline V gene, CDR1 is MGHRA and CDR2 is YSYEKL. With 3 bases removed from V and 4 bases from J, the gap between germline ends came to 10 bases. This CDR3 is 13 amino acids long. CDR3 in amino acids: CASSHSGSYEQYF. Here the CDR3 DNA reads TGCGCCAGCAGCCATTCGGGTTCATACGAGCAGTACTTC.

The chain employs TRBV7-2 and TRBJ2-3; a weak D match, TRBD2 (5 bases). Trimming took off 1 base at V and 5 bases at J, with 7 bases between the two ends. Germline CDR1 and CDR2: SGHTA and FQGNSA. The CDR3 extends over 13 amino acids. CDR3 in amino acids: CASSLEREDTQYF. The CDR3 DNA reads TGTGCCAGCAGCTTAGAACGGGAAGATACGCAGTATTTT.

The chain recombines TRBV5-1 with TRBJ1-1, with TRBD1 as a possible D gene (5 bases). Germline lookup yields CDR1 SGHRS and CDR2 YFSETQ. This CDR3 comprises 14 residues. Trimming removed 4 bases from V and 3 bases from J, with 13 bases in between. In DNA, the CDR3 is TGCGCCAGCAGCGAAACACAAGGGGACACTGAAGCTTTCTTT. This encodes CASSETQGDTEAFF.

Turning to this clone: A read error may account for a junction end that differs from germline. This chain joins TRBV19 and TRBJ2-1, with TRBD2 identical over 8 bases. The V gene's germline CDR1 is LNHDA and CDR2 SQIVND (reference sequence). The CDR3 is made up of 15 amino acids. This CDR3 is CASSIAGRLYNEQFF. The CDR3 bases are TGTGCCAGTAGCATAGCGGGAAGACTTTACAATGAGCAGTTCTTC.

This sequence joins TRBV4-3 and TRBJ1-2; 7 bases map to TRBD1. There are 15 residues in the CDR3. With 6 bases clipped from V and 0 bases from J, the junction kept 7 bases outside the gene matches. CDR1 is LGHNA, CDR2 YSLEER, per germline. The CDR3 DNA is TGCGCCAGCAGTCCGGGACAGAGAGCTAACTATGGCTACACCTTC. Translated, it gives CASSPGQRANYGYTF.

The chain carries TRBV7-6 and TRBJ2-1, with 8 bases aligning to TRBD2. CDR1 and CDR2 (germline): SGHVS, FNYEAQ. V lost 2 bases and J lost 10; bases outside the gene matches: 16. The CDR3 covers 17 residues. CDR3: CASSLIPLAGGASEQFF. The DNA of the CDR3 is TGTGCCAGCAGCTTAATTCCTCTAGCGGGCGGTGCGTCGGAGCAGTTCTTC.

This clone was seen a single time. The chain recombines TRBV5-1 with TRBJ2-7; TRBD1 agrees at 9 bases. The CDR3 runs to 14 residues. CDR1 is SGHRS and CDR2 is YFSETQ in the germline V gene. The trim removed 4 bases at V and 2 bases at J, leaving 4 bases unmatched. CDR3 loop: CASSMGQGPYEQYF. CDR3 nucleotide sequence: TGCGCCAGCAGCATGGGACAGGGCCCCTACGAGCAGTACTTC.

The rearrangement uses TRBV21-1 and TRBJ2-5; TRBD1, the table's D call, lacks a check against the DNA. TRBV21-1 is shown as a pseudogene. This CDR3 comprises 14 residues. The CDR3 spells CASSNRDTKRPQYF. The CDR3 nucleotides are TGTGCCAGCAGCAACCGGGACACCAAGAGACCCCAGTACTTC.

This rearrangement joins TRBV19 to TRBJ2-4, with TRBD2 identical over 7 bases. CDR1 and CDR2 (germline): LNHDA, SQIVND (reference sequence). The CDR3 length is 14 residues. Trimming at V came to 6 bases and at J to 6 bases, leaving 8 bases not matched to a gene. DNA for the CDR3: TGTGCCAGTAGCAGGGAGGGGCTGAGAAACATTCAGTACTTC. Translating it yields CASSREGLRNIQYF.

The chain has TRBV5-1 and TRBJ2-4, with 10 bases lining up with TRBD1. CDR3 length: 17 amino acids. Germline V lookup: CDR1 SGHRS, CDR2 YFSETQ. V dropped 0 bases and J dropped 2; count of bases not matched to a gene: 5. Here the CDR3 reads CASSLGQGAPTKNIQYF. CDR3 DNA sequence: TGCGCCAGCAGCTTGGGACAGGGGGCGCCTACCAAAAACATTCAGTACTTC. Combining the CDR3 with reference TRBV5-1 and TRBJ2-4 gives the whole variable domain KAGVTQTPRYLIKTRGQQVTLSCSPISGHRSVSWYQQTPGQGLQFLFEYFSETQRNKGNFPGRFSGRQFSNSRSEMNVSTLELGDSALYLCASSLGQGAPTKNIQYFGAGTRLSVL.

The chain's CDR3 is CASSMDRWNSPLHF. As DNA, the CDR3 is TGTGCCAGCAGTATGGACAGGTGGAATTCACCCCTCCACTTT. The chain is built from TRBV6-5 and TRBJ1-6; 7 bases agree with TRBD1. The length of the CDR3 is 14 residues. Unmatched junction bases numbered 5, after V lost 5 bases and J lost 7 bases. Per germline, CDR1 MNHEY and CDR2 SVGAGI.

This chain connects TRBV30 to TRBJ2-7, with 12 bases identical to TRBD2. J lost 3 bases, V lost 7 bases, and 4 bases had no gene match. The CDR3 is 13 amino acids. Germline CDR1 GTSNPN, CDR2 SVGIG (reference sequence). CDR3 coding DNA: TGTGCCTCAACTAGCGGGAGGTACTACGAGCAGTACTTC. Translating gives CASTSGRYYEQYF. Full variable domain (remainder filled in from reference TRBV30 and TRBJ2-7): SQTIHQWPATLVQPVGSPLSLECTVEGTSNPNLYWYRQAAGRGLQLLFYSVGIGQISSEVPQNLSASRPQDRQFILSSKKLLLSDSGFYLCASTSGRYYEQYFGPGTRLTVT.

This rearrangement joins TRBV4-1 to TRBJ2-6; 14 bases are a match to TRBD2. CDR1 and CDR2 from the germline V gene are MGHRA and YSYEKL. The CDR3 extends over 17 amino acids. The J segment lost 2 bases and the V segment lost 3 bases, leaving 0 bases of the junction unmatched. This CDR3 reads CASSQGLAGAGANVLTF. CDR3 coding DNA: TGCGCCAGCAGCCAGGGACTAGCGGGAGCTGGGGCCAACGTCCTGACTTTC.

The chain's CDR3 is CASSEPTDIGTQYF. The CDR3 DNA is TGTGCCAGCAGTGAGCCGACAGACATAGGGACCCAGTACTTC. V usage is TRBV6-1 and J usage is TRBJ2-5, with TRBD1 as a possible D gene (5 bases). The CDR3 runs to 14 residues. Germline CDR1 MNHNS, CDR2 SASEGT. Trimming left V 3 bases short and J 7 bases short, with 15 bases between.

The CDR3 nucleotides are TGCGCCAGCAGCCAAGATCCCGGACTAGCGGGAAAGAATGAGCAGTTCTTC. Protein sequence: CASSQDPGLAGKNEQFF. The chain links TRBV4-3 to TRBJ2-1, with TRBD2 matching 12 bases. Germline-derived CDR1 and CDR2 are LGHNA and YSLEER. The CDR3 runs to 17 residues. Unmatched junction bases numbered 7, after V lost 0 bases and J lost 7 bases.

The rearrangement links TRBV2 to TRBJ2-3; TRBD2 is a possible D gene (7 bases). Germline lookup yields CDR1 SNHLY and CDR2 FYNNEI. The CDR3 covers 11 residues. Trimming stripped 6 bases from V and 10 bases from J, with 11 bases between. CDR3 in amino acids: CASREGGAQYF. CDR3 coding DNA: TGTGCCAGCAGGGAGGGGGGGGCGCAGTATTTT.

The J gene is TRBJ1-2, the V gene TRBV2; 9 bases fit TRBD1. V lost 6 bases to trimming and J lost 8 bases; unmatched junction nucleotides: 10. The CDR3 spans 14 residues. Germline-derived CDR1 and CDR2 are SNHLY and FYNNEI. DNA for the CDR3: TGTGCCAGCAGCCCTGTGGGACAGGGACCAGGCTACACCTTC. Amino acids: CASSPVGQGPGYTF.

This chain joins TRBV29-1 and TRBJ2-3; possibly TRBD2 for D (5 bases). Germline V gene data show CDR1 as SQVTM and CDR2 as ANQGSEA. The CDR3 loop spans 13 amino acids. V lost 7 bases and J lost 2, with 13 bases in between. CDR3 in amino acids: CSAWEGLTDTQYF. CDR3 DNA: TGCAGCGCTTGGGAAGGACTCACAGATACGCAGTATTTT.

The CDR3 DNA is TGTGCCAACAAAAGAGGTAAAGAGACCCAGTACTTC. Amino acid sequence: CANKRGKETQYF. V and J are TRBV9 and TRBJ2-5; D call uncertain. The CDR3 is made up of 12 amino acids. V gave up 9 bases and J gave up 3 bases, with 12 bases separating them. Germline V lookup: CDR1 SGDLS, CDR2 YYNGEE.